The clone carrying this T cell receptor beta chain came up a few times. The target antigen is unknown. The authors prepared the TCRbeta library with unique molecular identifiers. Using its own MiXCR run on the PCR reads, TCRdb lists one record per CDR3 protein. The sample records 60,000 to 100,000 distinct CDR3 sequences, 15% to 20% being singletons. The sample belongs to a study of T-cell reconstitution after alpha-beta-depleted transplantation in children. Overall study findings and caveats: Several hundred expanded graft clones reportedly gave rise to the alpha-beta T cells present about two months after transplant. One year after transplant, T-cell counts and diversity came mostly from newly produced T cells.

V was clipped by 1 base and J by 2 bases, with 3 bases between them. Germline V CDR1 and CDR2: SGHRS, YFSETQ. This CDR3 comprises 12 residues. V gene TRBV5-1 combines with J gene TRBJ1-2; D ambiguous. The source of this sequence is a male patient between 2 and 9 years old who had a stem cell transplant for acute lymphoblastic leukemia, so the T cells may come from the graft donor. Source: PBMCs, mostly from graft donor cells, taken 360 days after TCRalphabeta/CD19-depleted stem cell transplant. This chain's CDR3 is CASSLKNYGYTF. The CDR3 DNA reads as TGCGCCAGCAGCTTGAAGAACTATGGCTACACCTTC.